This TCR beta chain was observed in a study of T cells in Graves' hyperthyroidism and ophthalmopathy. Each diagnosis drew on symptoms, thyroxine, TRAb, thyroid ultrasound and orbital computed tomography findings. Amplification yielded TCR beta CDR3 regions, with RNA transcripts as the source. The TCR CDR3 was amplified in a first-round RT-PCR using the HTBI primer set. TCRdb itself ran the multiplex PCR reads through MiXCR, one entry per CDR3 protein. The profile covers around 500,000 distinct CDR3 sequences, with roughly 22% appearing a single time and 45% to 55% taken by the ten largest. Notes on the study in general: Ophthalmopathy got predicted by the model a median about six months before its onset.

The CDR3 runs 16 residues. J was trimmed by 8 bases and V by 3 bases; bases with no gene match: 12. As regards this clonotype: Its antigen is unidentified.

Sequenced sample: blood. The clonotype was recovered from a woman aged 70-85 years with Graves' ophthalmopathy. The rearrangement links TRBV12-3 or TRBV12-4 to TRBJ2-3; 9 positions match TRBD1. The CDR3 protein is CASSFPGTGLQITQYF. The CDR3 bases are TGTGCCAGCAGTTTCCCCGGGACAGGGCTACAGATTACGCAGTATTTT.